This TCR beta chain was observed in a study of T and B cells in COVID-19 patients (dated by TCRdb to about 2020). Background on the whole study: Using TRB and IGH repertoire sequencing of peripheral blood, the study characterized adaptive immunity in COVID-19 patients who had active infection or had recovered. A couple of patients were included in both the recovered and active cohorts because samples were available from active disease and after recovery. Of the 20 patients in the active-infection cohort, some 17 had comorbidities associated with unfavorable COVID-19 outcome. A recovered cohort was made up of some 18 patients contributing roughly 20 samples, mostly after mild to moderate COVID-19 managed as outpatients. An age-matched reference group of 39 healthy donors negative for COVID-19 antibodies served as the comparison for repertoire analyses. Patients in the recovered cohort had a median age of approximately 35 years, compared with over 60 years for patients in the active-infection cohort. As many as 9 follow-up blood samples were taken per patient, and some of the samples covered different disease stages within the same individual. In the active-infection cohort, about 65% of the roughly 20 patients were critically ill and required mechanical ventilation or ECMO. Over 7.5 million TCR sequences were analysed from a TCR and BCR sequence repository that comprised 35 or so patients and 65 to 75 time points. Results and caveats for the whole study, not just this receptor: TRB repertoires were found to be highly clonal in active COVID-19, whereas diversity and richness at recovery were found to rise above healthy donor levels. Few blood samples were available from mildly ill patients while symptoms were present or from severe cases at early time points. Specific T cell subsets (CD4+/Treg/CD8+) and sorted SARS-CoV-2-responsive or tetramer+ T cells had not yet been sequenced, and these experiments were ongoing. The cohort was considered too small to assess HLA contributions to COVID-19 susceptibility or severity. A total of roughly 2,500 exclusive TCR clusters, including 30 to 40 low-pGen clusters, were found in the recovered cohort. Strongly skewed TRBV/TRBJ gene usage was reported in patients with COVID-19. The reported TCR clusters were stated to require prospective validation before clinical use.

Including the terminal cysteine and phenylalanine, the CDR3 comprises 11 residues. CDR3 DNA is the only sequence kept; it has 33 bases, read in frame from the first base. The germline ends are 10 bases apart after V is trimmed by 7 bases and J by 6 bases. The germline V gene sets CDR1 to SQVTM and CDR2 to ANQGSEA. Genomic DNA extracted from blood was used in amounts of about 250-500 ng for amplification of TRB repertoires. This clonotype is deemed medium-sized (0.01 to 0.1%). The target of this receptor is not known. No much larger clone exists at a distance of one base, and base qualities are not known. For sequencing, an Illumina MiSeq was employed. Multiplex PCR with BIOMED2 TRB-A/B primer pools was used to amplify TRB rearrangements. Illumina-compatible adapters and 7-nucleotide sample barcodes were attached to the amplicons in two consecutive PCRs. Phusion HS II polymerase was used for all library PCRs. The amplicons were purified from gel with the NucleoSpin Gel and PCR Clean-up kit, measured on Qubit, and combined at approximately 4 nM. Before Illumina next-generation sequencing, the quality of the amplicon pool was assessed on an Agilent 2100 Bioanalyzer. The authors' analysis ran thus. TRB rearrangements were annotated with MiXCR 3.0.8 using the default MiXCR reference library. Non-productive reads and sequences with fewer than 2 reads were removed, and every unique CDR3 nucleotide sequence was treated as one clone. R 3.5.1 was used to calculate clonality, diversity, richness and V-J gene usage. GLIPH2 was used to cluster TCRs by CDR3 similarity, and OLGA was used to calculate generation probabilities. Only GLIPH2 clusters with at least four unique TCR clonotypes present in at least three individuals were retained. In TCRdb, the public reads were trimmed at Q25 with fastp and aligned with MiXCR, with productive beta chains retained. Rows are combined by CDR3 protein, so each entry shows the most common genes and DNA. These V and J calls originate from TCRdb's pipeline instead of the authors' own analysis. For this sample the table gives around 15,000 distinct CDR3 sequences, of which about 30% were detected only once. The biggest ten clones account for approximately 1.1% of the sample.

The sequence is built from TRBV29-1 and TRBJ2-1; no D segment can be confidently identified. Sequenced sample: blood. The sequence was collected from a human donor who had recovered from COVID-19. The DNA reads TGCAGCGCCCCCAAGGGCAATGAGCAGTTCTTC. Its protein product is CSAPKGNEQFF.